Shown below are 19 T cell receptor beta chains from a single sample sequenced in a study of blood T cell repertoires in COVID-19. TCRdb keeps only in-frame clones here, not all; method: immunoSEQ multiplex PCR. Of some 700,000 clones detected, around 89% appear once; the ten largest clones hold over 0.2%. Sequences were obtained from peripheral blood. These receptors all stem from a woman aged 18-30 years with acute or convalescent COVID-19.

The CDR3 is CASSYWTVYGYTF. CDR3 DNA: TGTGCCAGCAGTTACTGGACAGTCTATGGCTACACCTTC. This chain connects TRBV6-2 or TRBV6-3 to TRBJ1-2; D may be TRBD1 (6 bases). The CDR3 contains 13 residues. Germline CDR1 is MNHEY and CDR2 is SVGEGT. V lost 1 base to trimming and J lost 4 bases, with 7 bases between them.

J is TRBJ1-2 and V is TRBV7-9; 10 bases agree with TRBD1. The CDR3 length is 15 residues. Germline V gene sequence: CDR1 SEHNR, CDR2 FQNEAQ (reference sequence). V lost 5 bases, J lost 3 bases, and 6 bases stayed unmatched. The chain's CDR3 is CASSLRQGAHYGYTF. CDR3 in DNA: TGTGCCAGCAGCCTGCGACAGGGGGCTCACTATGGCTACACCTTC. The variable domain in full, with the rest retrieved from reference TRBV7-9 and TRBJ1-2, is DTGVSQNPRHKITKRGQNVTFRCDPISEHNRLYWYRQTLGQGPEFLTYFQNEAQLEKSRLLSDRFSAERPKGSFSTLEIQRTEQGDSAMYLCASSLRQGAHYGYTFGSGTRLTVV.

The genes are TRBV11-2 and TRBJ1-1, with TRBD1 matching 7 bases. CDR1 is SGHAT, CDR2 FQNNGV, per germline. The length of the CDR3 is 17 residues. V shed 3 bases and J 0 bases; nucleotides not matched to a gene: 10. The CDR3 DNA reads TGTGCCAGCAGCTTCGCCCCCCAGACAGGGCTGAACACTGAAGCTTTCTTT. This sequence encodes CASSFAPQTGLNTEAFF.

The chain carries TRBV11-2 and TRBJ1-2; TRBD1 aligns across 8 bases. Germline lookup yields CDR1 SGHAT and CDR2 FQNNGV. The CDR3 runs 14 residues. With V trimmed by 0 bases and J by 4 bases, 1 base remained unmatched. The CDR3 sequence: CASSLETGAYGYTF. DNA for the CDR3: TGTGCCAGCAGCTTAGAGACAGGGGCCTATGGCTACACCTTC.

The rearrangement uses TRBV9 and TRBJ2-3; 10 nucleotides agree with TRBD1. Per the germline V gene, CDR1 is SGDLS and CDR2 is YYNGEE. The CDR3 has 16 amino acids. Trimming removed 2 bases from V and 5 bases from J; junction bases left unmatched: 8. This chain's CDR3 is CASSVPRQGAEDTQYF. The CDR3 nucleotides read TGTGCCAGCAGCGTCCCCCGACAGGGGGCAGAAGATACGCAGTATTTT. The complete variable domain, with remaining parts taken from reference TRBV9 and TRBJ2-3, reads DSGVTQTPKHLITATGQRVTLRCSPRSGDLSVYWYQQSLDQGLQFLIQYYNGEERAKGNILERFSAQQFPDLHSELNLSSLELGDSALYFCASSVPRQGAEDTQYFGPGTRLTVL.

This clone was picked up one time. The rearrangement joins TRBV12-3 or TRBV12-4 to TRBJ2-2; D is undetermined. This CDR3 is built from 12 residues. Trimming removed 7 bases from V and 7 bases from J, with 10 bases in between. The CDR3 nucleotides read TGTGCCAGCACCCCATTGAGCGGGGAGCTGTTTTTT. It yields the protein CASTPLSGELFF.

This clone came up once. CDR3 nucleotide sequence: TGTGCCAGCAGTTACACAAGACAGTCCTACGAGCAGTACTTC. Its protein product is CASSYTRQSYEQYF. The rearrangement uses TRBV6-2 or TRBV6-3 and TRBJ2-7, with D tentatively TRBD1 (5 bases). The CDR3 extends over 14 amino acids. Germline V gene data show CDR1 as MNHEY and CDR2 as SVGEGT. Between the trimmed V and J ends, which lost 2 bases and 1 base, there was a span of 9 bases.

The sample holds one count of this clone. This chain connects TRBV4-1 to TRBJ2-2, with TRBD1 matching over 7 bases. Trimming took 3 bases from V and 1 from J; bases not matched to a gene: 5. CDR3 size: 16 residues. Germline loops: CDR1 MGHRA, CDR2 YSYEKL. This chain's CDR3 is CASSQEDRVNTGELFF. For the CDR3, the DNA is TGCGCCAGCAGCCAGGAAGACAGGGTGAACACCGGGGAGCTGTTTTTT.

The chain links TRBV4-2 to TRBJ1-1, with D perhaps matching TRBD1 (6 bases). This CDR3 has 13 residues. Germline V gene lookup returns CDR1 LGHNA and CDR2 YNFKEQ. V was trimmed by 0 bases and J by 11 bases, leaving 13 bases between them. The CDR3 loop is CASSQDRGGQAFF. The CDR3 DNA follows: TGTGCCAGCAGCCAAGATCGGGGGGGGCAGGCTTTCTTT.

The chain uses TRBV6-5 and TRBJ1-2, with 7 positions matching TRBD1. CDR3 length equals 13 residues. Germline V CDR1 and CDR2: MNHEY, SVGAGI. With V trimmed by 0 bases and J by 6 bases, 1 base remained unmatched. CDR3 protein: CASSYSGGDGYTF. For the CDR3, the DNA is TGTGCCAGCAGTTACTCAGGGGGCGATGGCTACACCTTC.

This clone was seen more than once but under ten times. The sample contains more than one DNA sequence encoding this CDR3. This chain uses TRBV27 with TRBJ2-1; D is perhaps TRBD2 (6 bases). This CDR3 spans 15 amino acids. Trimming cost V 6 bases and J 0 bases, with 12 bases left between them. Germline CDR1 and CDR2: MNHEY and SMNVEV (reference sequence). The CDR3 here is CASRLGGSSYNEQFF. CDR3 bases: TGTGCCAGCAGGCTTGGGGGGAGCTCCTACAATGAGCAGTTCTTC.

This clone has just one count. The chain links TRBV30 to TRBJ1-5, with D tentatively TRBD1 (5 bases). CDR1 is GTSNPN and CDR2 is SVGIG in the germline V gene (reference sequence). CDR3 length: 13 amino acids. Trimming removed 0 bases from V and 4 bases from J, with 7 bases in between. CDR3 sequence: CAWSVKGNQPQHF. The CDR3 region has the DNA TGTGCCTGGAGTGTAAAGGGGAATCAGCCCCAGCATTTT.

The V call is TRBV6-2 or TRBV6-3, the J call TRBJ2-1; 10 bases line up with TRBD1. V lost 6 bases and J lost 8; bases outside the gene matches: 13. The germline CDR1 and CDR2 sequences are MNHEY and SVGEGT. This CDR3 has 16 amino acids. The CDR3 nucleotides read TGTGCCAGCAGGCCTTTCGGGACAGGGGAAATACATGAGCAGTTCTTC. This codes for CASRPFGTGEIHEQFF.

The chain has TRBV21-1 and TRBJ1-6; the D call of TRBD1 is as the table states it, not checked on the DNA. TRBV21-1 is marked as a pseudogene. The CDR3 runs to 22 residues. This chain's CDR3 is CASSKPEAGPPEMFDYNSPLHF. The CDR3 region has the DNA TGTGCCAGCAGCAAACCAGAGGCAGGGCCACCTGAAATGTTTGACTATAATTCACCCCTCCACTTT.

This sequence joins TRBV18 and TRBJ2-2; TRBD1 might be the D (6 bases). The CDR3 runs 16 residues. CDR1 KGHSH and CDR2 LQKENI come from the germline V gene. V was pared by 2 bases and J by 0 bases, with 10 bases between. This chain's CDR3 is CASSPRGQTNTGELFF. In nucleotides, the CDR3 is TGTGCCAGCTCACCAAGAGGACAGACGAACACCGGGGAGCTGTTTTTT.

The rearrangement joins TRBV6-5 to TRBJ1-2, with TRBD1 as a possible D gene (5 bases). This CDR3 is 14 amino acids long. Germline-derived CDR1 and CDR2 are MNHEY and SVGAGI. V lost 6 bases and J lost 4, with 15 bases in between. The CDR3 DNA reads as TGTGCCAGCAGCTTCACACAGGAATCCTATGGCTACACCTTC. This gives the protein CASSFTQESYGYTF.

The count of this clone is one. The rearrangement links TRBV5-4 to TRBJ1-2; 9 positions agree with TRBD1. This CDR3 is built from 14 residues. The V segment lost 4 bases and the J segment 4 bases; nucleotides outside the gene matches: 5. Looked up from germline, CDR1 is SGHNT and CDR2 is YYREEE (reference sequence). DNA of the CDR3: TGTGCCAGCAGCCAAACAGGGGGCCTCTATGGCTACACCTTC. This codes for CASSQTGGLYGYTF.

The chain is built from TRBV30 and TRBJ2-3; D is perhaps TRBD2 (6 bases). Germline V gene data show CDR1 as GTSNPN and CDR2 as SVGIG (reference sequence). Between the trimmed V and J ends, which lost 6 bases and 0 bases, there was a span of 16 bases. The CDR3 loop spans 15 amino acids. CDR3 protein: CACPPRSGSTDTQYF. The CDR3 DNA is TGTGCCTGCCCTCCACGTAGCGGAAGCACAGATACGCAGTATTTT.

The chain combines TRBV3-1 (or the pseudogene TRBV3-2) with TRBJ1-2; the match to TRBD1 covers 7 bases. The CDR3 is made up of 16 amino acids. The V segment lost 4 bases and the J segment 0 bases; nucleotides outside the gene matches: 8. Germline V gene lookup returns CDR1 LGHDT and CDR2 YNNKEL (reference sequence). CDR3 nucleotides: TGTGCCAGCAGCCTCGAAAACAGGGGAACTAACTATGGCTACACCTTC. Amino acid sequence: CASSLENRGTNYGYTF.